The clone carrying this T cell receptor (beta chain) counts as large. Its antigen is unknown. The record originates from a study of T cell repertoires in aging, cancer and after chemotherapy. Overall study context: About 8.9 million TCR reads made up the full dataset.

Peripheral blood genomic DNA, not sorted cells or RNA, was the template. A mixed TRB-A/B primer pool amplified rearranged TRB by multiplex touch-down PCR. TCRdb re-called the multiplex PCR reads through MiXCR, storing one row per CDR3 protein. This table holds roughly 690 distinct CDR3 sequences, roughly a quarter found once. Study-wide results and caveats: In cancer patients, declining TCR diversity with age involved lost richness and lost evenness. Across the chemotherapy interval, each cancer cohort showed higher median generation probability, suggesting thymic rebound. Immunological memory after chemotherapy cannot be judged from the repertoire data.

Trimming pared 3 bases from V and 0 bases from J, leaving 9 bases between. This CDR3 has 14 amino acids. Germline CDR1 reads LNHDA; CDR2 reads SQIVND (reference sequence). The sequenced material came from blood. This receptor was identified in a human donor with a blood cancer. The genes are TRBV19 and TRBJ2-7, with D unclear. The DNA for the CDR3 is TGTGCCAGTAGTATGAACAAGGTCTCCTACGAGCAGTACTTC. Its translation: CASSMNKVSYEQYF.